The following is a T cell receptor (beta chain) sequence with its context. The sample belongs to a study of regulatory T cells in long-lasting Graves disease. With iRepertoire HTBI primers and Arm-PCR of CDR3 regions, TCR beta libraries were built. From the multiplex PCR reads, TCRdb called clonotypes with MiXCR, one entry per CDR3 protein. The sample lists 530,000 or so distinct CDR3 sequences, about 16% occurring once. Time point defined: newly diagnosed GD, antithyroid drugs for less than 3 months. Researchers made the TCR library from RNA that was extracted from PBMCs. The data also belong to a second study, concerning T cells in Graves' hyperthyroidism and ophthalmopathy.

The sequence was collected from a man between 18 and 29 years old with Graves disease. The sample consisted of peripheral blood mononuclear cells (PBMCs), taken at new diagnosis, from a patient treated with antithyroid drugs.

This CDR3 reads CSVEEAQWETQYF. In DNA form, the CDR3 reads TGCAGCGTTGAAGAGGCTCAATGGGAGACCCAGTACTTC. The chain employs TRBV29-1 and TRBJ2-5; D unresolved. Germline loops: CDR1 SQVTM, CDR2 ANQGSEA. The CDR3 totals 13 residues. V was cut by 0 bases and J by 5 bases, with 10 bases left in between.